This T cell receptor beta chain originates from a study of T cells in pancreatic ductal adenocarcinoma. Sequencing used immunoSEQ multiplex PCR; TCRdb keeps in-frame clones, though not all of them. The sample carries around 15,000 clones, under 95% recorded once. To note about this clone: What it binds is unknown.

Study-wide results and limits: Tumor samples had fewer productive templates and about 8-fold fewer unique clonotypes than blood. Tumor and blood clonality did not differ significantly, about 0.11 versus 0.066.

No neoadjuvant therapy was given to the selected pancreatic ductal adenocarcinoma patients before their surgery. CDR1 is MNHEY and CDR2 is SMNVEV in the germline V gene (reference sequence). After removal of 5 bases from V and 0 bases from J, the junction contained 9 bases not matched to a gene. The length of the CDR3 is 19 residues. The chain joins TRBV27 to TRBJ1-6; TRBD1 agrees at 11 bases. Source material: PBMCs. The TCR comes from a human donor with pancreatic ductal adenocarcinoma. The CDR3 sequence is CASSRLGTGGSSYNSPLHF. The CDR3 nucleotides read TGTGCCAGCAGTAGACTCGGGACAGGGGGGAGCTCCTATAATTCACCCCTCCACTTT.